A selection of T cell receptor beta chains follows, all from one sample in a study of metastatic and nonmetastatic thyroid tumors. TCRdb used MiXCR to call clones anew from the PCR reads. In the table there are about 19,000 clones, around two fifths of which are singletons. What was sequenced was tumor tissue. Receptors originate from a female donor with papillary thyroid cancer or a benign thyroid nodule (not recorded which). Some clones in this sample may be carry-over from other donors' samples. Each CDR3 is given with its conserved first and last residue. The D gene is left open where the match is weak. The size of a clone is reported for some rows only, either as once, few or many, or as a class for expanded clones.

few	NA	15	TRBV6-2/TRBV6-3	TRBJ1-1	CASSYSALLGTEAFF	TGTGCCAGCAGTTACTCCGCCCTATTGGGGACTGAAGCTTTCTTT
NA	TRBD2	14	TRBV6-4	TRBJ2-7	CASKTSGNSYEQYF	TGTGCCAGCAAGACTAGCGGGAACTCCTACGAGCAGTACTTC
few	TRBD1	16	TRBV27	TRBJ2-2	CASSPNTGGRTGELFF	TGTGCCAGCAGTCCAAACACAGGGGGTCGTACCGGGGAGCTGTTTTTT
NA	TRBD1	13	TRBV6-1	TRBJ1-2	CASGQGPNYGYTF	TGTGCCAGTGGACAGGGGCCCAACTATGGCTACACCTTC
NA	TRBD2	16	TRBV6-1	TRBJ2-1	CASISIGGAGGNEQFF	TGTGCCAGCATATCCATCGGGGGAGCGGGAGGGAATGAGCAGTTCTTC
once	TRBD2	15	TRBV11-2	TRBJ2-1	CASSTSGRALDEQFF	TGTGCCAGCAGCACGAGCGGGAGGGCCCTCGATGAGCAGTTCTTC
NA	TRBD2	14	TRBV11-2	TRBJ2-7	CASSLAGGYHEQYF	TGTGCCAGCAGCTTAGCGGGAGGGTACCACGAGCAGTACTTC
NA	NA	13	TRBV20-1	TRBJ1-2	CSARDPKLWGYTF	TGCAGTGCTAGAGATCCAAAGTTATGGGGCTACACCTTC
NA	TRBD1	14	TRBV20-1	TRBJ2-3	CSAGRDRSTDTQYF	TGCAGTGCTGGCCGGGACAGGAGCACAGATACGCAGTATTTT
NA	NA	14	TRBV20-1	TRBJ2-7	CSARDEGRTYEQYF	TGCAGTGCTAGAGATGAGGGGCGGACCTACGAGCAGTACTTC
once	NA	15	TRBV20-1	TRBJ2-7	CSASGLESLGGEQYF	TGCAGTGCTAGTGGTCTTGAGTCTCTTGGGGGCGAGCAGTACTTC
NA	TRBD2	14	TRBV27	TRBJ2-2	CASSDRGGSGELFF	TGTGCCAGCAGCGACCGGGGGGGGTCCGGGGAGCTGTTTTTT
few	TRBD1	13	TRBV28	TRBJ1-2	CASSFRDRVGYTF	TGTGCCAGCAGCTTCCGGGACAGGGTTGGCTACACCTTC
NA	TRBD1	16	TRBV2	TRBJ2-7	CASTLNPGGGSYEQYF	TGTGCCAGCACTCTAAACCCAGGGGGCGGCTCCTACGAGCAGTACTTC
NA	NA	15	TRBV6-1	TRBJ2-7	CASSRDGPSGYEQYF	TGTGCCAGCAGCCGGGACGGACCGTCAGGCTACGAGCAGTACTTC
few	TRBD1	14	TRBV6-1	TRBJ1-2	CASRVDRGAYGYTF	TGTGCCAGCAGGGTAGACAGGGGGGCCTATGGCTACACCTTC
NA	NA	13	TRBV5-1	TRBJ2-1	CASSLTEINEQFF	TGCGCCAGCAGCTTAACCGAGATCAATGAGCAGTTCTTC
few	TRBD1	14	TRBV10-1	TRBJ2-7	CASSRHETGGEQYF	TGCGCCAGCAGTCGCCACGAAACAGGGGGCGAGCAGTACTTC
NA	NA	14	TRBV30	TRBJ1-5	CAWSVGRSNQPQHF	TGTGCCTGGAGTGTAGGTAGAAGCAATCAGCCCCAGCATTTT
NA	NA	16	TRBV28	TRBJ1-5	CASSPRRGTINQPQHF	TGTGCCAGCAGTCCCCGACGGGGGACGATAAATCAGCCCCAGCATTTT
NA	NA	15	TRBV6-2/TRBV6-3	TRBJ1-2	CASSWAGRGDYGYTF	TGTGCCAGCAGTTGGGCCGGCAGGGGCGACTATGGCTACACCTTC
NA	NA	16	TRBV11-3	TRBJ2-6	CASSPTGSSGANVLTF	TGTGCCAGCAGTCCGACAGGAAGCTCTGGGGCCAACGTCCTGACTTTC
NA	TRBD2	18	TRBV20-1	TRBJ2-3	CSATIRVRLAGFTDTQYF	TGCAGTGCTACAATTCGTGTAAGACTAGCGGGATTCACAGATACGCAGTATTTT
NA	TRBD1	15	TRBV7-9	TRBJ2-2	CASSVGTGNTGELFF	TGTGCCAGCAGCGTCGGGACAGGGAACACCGGGGAGCTGTTTTTT
NA	TRBD1	13	TRBV12-3/TRBV12-4	TRBJ2-2	CASSQTGAGELFF	TGTGCCAGCAGCCAAACAGGGGCCGGGGAGCTGTTTTTT
NA	NA	13	TRBV12-3/TRBV12-4	TRBJ2-7	CASRLGQFNEQYF	TGTGCCAGCAGGTTAGGACAGTTCAACGAGCAGTACTTC
NA	TRBD1	16	TRBV7-6	TRBJ1-3	CASSLAQGAIGNTIYF	TGTGCCAGCAGCTTAGCCCAGGGGGCGATTGGAAACACCATATATTTT
NA	NA	14	TRBV6-1	TRBJ2-1	CSTPSRRANNEQFF	TGTTCCACCCCTAGCAGGAGGGCCAACAATGAGCAGTTCTTC
NA	NA	14	TRBV28	TRBJ2-6	CASKFDSGANVLTF	TGTGCCAGCAAATTTGACTCTGGGGCCAACGTCCTGACTTTC
NA	TRBD1	16	TRBV6-2/TRBV6-3	TRBJ2-3	CASSQVPGQGTDTQYF	TGTGCCAGCAGCCAGGTCCCGGGACAGGGGACAGATACGCAGTATTTT
NA	TRBD1	15	TRBV5-4	TRBJ2-7	CASSRVGQGPSEQYF	TGTGCCAGCAGCCGGGTGGGACAGGGCCCCTCCGAGCAGTACTTC
NA	NA	15	TRBV5-1	TRBJ2-2	CASTWQGGRTGELFF	TGCGCCAGCACATGGCAGGGGGGTAGAACCGGGGAGCTGTTTTTT
few	NA	16	TRBV6-1	TRBJ2-7	CASSPLDGPPIYEQYF	TGTGCCAGCAGTCCCCTGGACGGGCCGCCTATCTACGAGCAGTACTTC
NA	NA	16	TRBV5-1	TRBJ2-3	CASSRGTGLTTDTQYF	TGCGCCAGCAGCCGCGGCACAGGTCTTACCACAGATACGCAGTATTTT
NA	TRBD2	14	TRBV3-1	TRBJ2-7	CASSGTSGSYEQYF	TGTGCCAGCAGCGGGACTAGCGGGAGCTACGAGCAGTACTTC
NA	NA	16	TRBV11-1	TRBJ2-2	CASSLGGRANTGELFF	TGTGCCAGCAGCTTAGGTGGCAGAGCGAACACCGGGGAGCTGTTTTTT
few	NA	16	TRBV10-3	TRBJ2-1	CAISESGGAAYNEQFF	TGTGCCATCAGTGAGTCTGGGGGGGCGGCCTACAATGAGCAGTTCTTC
NA	TRBD2	18	TRBV11-2	TRBJ2-7	CASSSAYSNERELGEQYF	TGTGCCAGCAGCTCCGCCTACTCCAACGAGCGGGAGTTGGGCGAGCAGTACTTC
NA	NA	14	TRBV6-1	TRBJ2-3	CASSERRETDTQYF	TGTGCCAGCAGTGAGCGGCGGGAAACAGATACGCAGTATTTT
NA	TRBD2	16	TRBV11-2	TRBJ2-1	CASSLGGGSRYNEQFF	TGTGCCAGCAGCTTAGGGGGCGGGAGTCGTTACAATGAGCAGTTCTTC
NA	NA	13	TRBV11-2	TRBJ2-5	CASSSGSKETQYF	TGTGCCAGCAGCTCGGGATCTAAAGAGACCCAGTACTTC
once	TRBD1	11	TRBV20-1	TRBJ1-2	CSASRGHGYTF	TGCAGTGCTAGCAGGGGGCATGGCTACACCTTC